The present entry profiles one T cell receptor beta chain with its context. The antigen is undetermined. This sample is drawn from a study of T-cell memory formation after mild COVID-19. Study-wide points: Day 15 to 85 contracting clones showed balanced CD4/CD8; day 15 to 37 expanders favored CD4+. SARS-CoV-2 specificity was not confirmed for second-wave clones peaking on day 37.

TCRdb re-analysed the 5' RACE reads in MiXCR, keeping a single row per CDR3 protein. Here the sample spans fewer than 250,000 distinct CDR3 sequences, about 11% being singletons. V was clipped by 5 bases and J by 5 bases; unmatched bases: 3. The CDR3 runs to 13 residues. Germline loops: CDR1 LGHDT, CDR2 YNNKEL (reference sequence). The chain employs TRBV3-1 and TRBJ1-5, with TRBD1 identical over 7 bases. Input material: PBMCs or a T cell subset sorted from them (not recorded which). The TCR sequence derives from a man younger than 35 who had mild COVID-19 (a few samples of this study predate the infection). Cell type and time point are not known. The CDR3 is CASSSQGHQPQHF. CDR3 sequence (DNA): TGTGCCAGCAGCTCACAGGGGCATCAGCCCCAGCATTTT.